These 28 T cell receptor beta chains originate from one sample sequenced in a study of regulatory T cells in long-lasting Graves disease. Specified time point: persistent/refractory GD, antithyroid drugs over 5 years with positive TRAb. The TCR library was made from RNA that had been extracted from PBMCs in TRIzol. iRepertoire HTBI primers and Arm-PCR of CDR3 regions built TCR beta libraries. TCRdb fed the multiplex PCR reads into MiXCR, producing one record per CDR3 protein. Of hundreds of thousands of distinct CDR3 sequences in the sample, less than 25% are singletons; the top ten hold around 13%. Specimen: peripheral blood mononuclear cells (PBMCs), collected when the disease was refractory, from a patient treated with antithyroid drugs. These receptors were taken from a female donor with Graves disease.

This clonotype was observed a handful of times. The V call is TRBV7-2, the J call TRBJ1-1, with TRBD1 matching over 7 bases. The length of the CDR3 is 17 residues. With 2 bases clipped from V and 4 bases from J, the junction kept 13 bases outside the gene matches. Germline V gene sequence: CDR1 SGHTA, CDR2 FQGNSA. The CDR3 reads CASSLQGVGGAGTEAFF. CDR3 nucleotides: TGTGCCAGCAGCTTACAAGGGGTAGGGGGCGCCGGCACTGAAGCTTTCTTT.

The CDR3 DNA follows: TGTGCCAGCAGTTCCTCCTGGGCGGGGGGCCGAGAGACCCAGTACTTC. This gives the protein CASSSSWAGGRETQYF. This chain connects TRBV27 to TRBJ2-5; 8 bases map to TRBD2. The junction had 11 bases not matched to a gene; V was cut back by 4 bases and J by 4 bases. CDR1 MNHEY and CDR2 SMNVEV come from the germline V gene (reference sequence). The CDR3 is 16 amino acids.

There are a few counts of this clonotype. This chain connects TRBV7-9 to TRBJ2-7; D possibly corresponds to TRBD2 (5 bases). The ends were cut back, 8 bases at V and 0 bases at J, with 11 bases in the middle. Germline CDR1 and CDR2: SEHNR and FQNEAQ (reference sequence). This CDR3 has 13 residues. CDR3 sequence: CASGAGYSYEQYF. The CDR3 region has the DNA TGTGCCAGCGGCGCGGGCTACTCCTACGAGCAGTACTTC.

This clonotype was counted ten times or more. In nucleotides, the CDR3 is TGTGCCACTCAATTCAGCGGAGGCATGGGGGAGCTGTTTTTT. Translating gives CATQFSGGMGELFF. The rearrangement uses TRBV28 and TRBJ2-2, with D maybe TRBD2 (5 bases). Per germline, CDR1 MDHEN and CDR2 SYDVKM. CDR3 length: 14 amino acids. The V and J ends lost 10 bases and 8 bases respectively, with 20 bases between them.

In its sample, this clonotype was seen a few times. The DNA of the CDR3 is TGTGCCAGCAGTTCGCGCGGTGTCGATGGCTACACCTTC. It yields the protein CASSSRGVDGYTF. The chain is built from TRBV12-3 or TRBV12-4 and TRBJ1-2; the D is unclear. V gave up 4 bases and J gave up 6 bases, with 12 bases separating them. This CDR3 region has 13 residues.

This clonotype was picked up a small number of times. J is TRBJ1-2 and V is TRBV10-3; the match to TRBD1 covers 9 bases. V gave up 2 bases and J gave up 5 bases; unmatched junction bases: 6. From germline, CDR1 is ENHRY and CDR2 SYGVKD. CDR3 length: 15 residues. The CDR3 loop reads CAISEPGQGNYGYTF. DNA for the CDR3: TGTGCCATCAGTGAGCCGGGACAGGGTAATTATGGCTACACCTTC.

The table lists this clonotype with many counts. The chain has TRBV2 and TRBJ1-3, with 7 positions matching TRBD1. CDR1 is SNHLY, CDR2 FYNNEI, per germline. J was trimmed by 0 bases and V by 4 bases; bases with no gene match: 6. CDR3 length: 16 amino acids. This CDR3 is CASSARRQGSGNTIYF. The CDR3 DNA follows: TGTGCCAGCAGTGCCCGTCGACAGGGCTCTGGAAACACCATATATTTT.

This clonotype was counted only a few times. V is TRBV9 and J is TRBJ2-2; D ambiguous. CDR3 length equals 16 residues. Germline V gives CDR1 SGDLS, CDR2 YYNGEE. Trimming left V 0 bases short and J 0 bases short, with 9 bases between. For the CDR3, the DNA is TGTGCCAGCAGCGTAGAGTTAATTACGAACACCGGGGAGCTGTTTTTT. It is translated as CASSVELITNTGELFF.

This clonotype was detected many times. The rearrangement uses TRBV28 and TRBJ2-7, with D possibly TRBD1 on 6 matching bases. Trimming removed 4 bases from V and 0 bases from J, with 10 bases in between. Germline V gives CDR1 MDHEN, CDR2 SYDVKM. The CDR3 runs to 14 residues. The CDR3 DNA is TGTGCCAGCAGTTCCGACAGGAACTCCTACGAGCAGTACTTC. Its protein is CASSSDRNSYEQYF.

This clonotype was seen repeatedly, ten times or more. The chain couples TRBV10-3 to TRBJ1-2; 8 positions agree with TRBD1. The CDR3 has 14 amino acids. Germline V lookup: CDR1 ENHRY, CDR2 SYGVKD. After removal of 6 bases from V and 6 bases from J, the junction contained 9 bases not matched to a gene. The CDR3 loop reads CAISPLRGLNGYTF. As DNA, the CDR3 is TGTGCCATCAGCCCTCTCAGGGGGCTCAATGGCTACACCTTC.

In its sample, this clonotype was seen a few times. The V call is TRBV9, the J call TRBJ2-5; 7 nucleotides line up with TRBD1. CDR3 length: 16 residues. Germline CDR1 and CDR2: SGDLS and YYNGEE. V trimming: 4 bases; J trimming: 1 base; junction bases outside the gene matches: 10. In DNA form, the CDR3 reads TGTGCCAGCAGCTTTCACCGGGACAGCCCCCAAGAGACCCAGTACTTC. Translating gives CASSFHRDSPQETQYF.

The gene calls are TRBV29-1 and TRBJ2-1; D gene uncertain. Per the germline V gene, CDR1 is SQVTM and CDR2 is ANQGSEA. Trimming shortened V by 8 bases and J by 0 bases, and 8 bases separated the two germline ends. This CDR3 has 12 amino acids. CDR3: CSWDSSYNEQFF. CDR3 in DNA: TGCAGCTGGGATAGCTCCTACAATGAGCAGTTCTTC.

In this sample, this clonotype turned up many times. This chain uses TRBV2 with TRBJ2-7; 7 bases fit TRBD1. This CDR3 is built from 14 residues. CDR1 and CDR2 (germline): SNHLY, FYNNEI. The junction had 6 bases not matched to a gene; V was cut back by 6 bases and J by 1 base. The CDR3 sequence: CASSPPGQSYEQYF. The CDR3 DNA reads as TGTGCCAGCAGCCCCCCGGGACAGTCCTACGAGCAGTACTTC.

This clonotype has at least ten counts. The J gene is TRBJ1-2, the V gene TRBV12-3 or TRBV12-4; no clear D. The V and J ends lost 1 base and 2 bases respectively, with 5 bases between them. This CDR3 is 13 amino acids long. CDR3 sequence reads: CASSLERNYGYTF. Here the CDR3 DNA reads TGTGCCAGCAGTTTAGAGAGGAACTATGGCTACACCTTC.

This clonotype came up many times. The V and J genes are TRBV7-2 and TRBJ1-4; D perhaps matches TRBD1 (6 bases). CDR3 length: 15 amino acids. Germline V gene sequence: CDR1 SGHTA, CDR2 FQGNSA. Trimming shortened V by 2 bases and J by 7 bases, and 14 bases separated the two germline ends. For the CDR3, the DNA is TGTGCCAGCAGCTTAAGGGGGGGGGAAGCTGAAAAACTGTTTTTT. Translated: CASSLRGGEAEKLFF. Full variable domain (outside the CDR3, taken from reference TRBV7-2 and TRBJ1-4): GAGVSQSPSNKVTEKGKDVELRCDPISGHTALYWYRQSLGQGLEFLIYFQGNSAPDKSGLPSDRFSAERTGGSVSTLTIQRTQQEDSAVYLCASSLRGGEAEKLFFGSGTQLSVL.

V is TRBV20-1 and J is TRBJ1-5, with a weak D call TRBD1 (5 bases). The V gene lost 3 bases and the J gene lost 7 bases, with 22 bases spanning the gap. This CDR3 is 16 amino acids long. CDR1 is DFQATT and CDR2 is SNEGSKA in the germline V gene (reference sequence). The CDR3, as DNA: TGCAGTGCTAGGGTAATGGTGGGGGGAAATGCGCAGCCCCAGCATTTT. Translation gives CSARVMVGGNAQPQHF.

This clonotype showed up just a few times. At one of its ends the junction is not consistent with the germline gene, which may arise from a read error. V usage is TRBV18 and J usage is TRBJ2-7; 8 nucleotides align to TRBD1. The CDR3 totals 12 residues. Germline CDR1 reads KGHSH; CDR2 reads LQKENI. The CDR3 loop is CASSQTGTGTLF. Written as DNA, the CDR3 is TGTGCCAGCTCACAAACCGGGACAGGTACTCTCTTC.

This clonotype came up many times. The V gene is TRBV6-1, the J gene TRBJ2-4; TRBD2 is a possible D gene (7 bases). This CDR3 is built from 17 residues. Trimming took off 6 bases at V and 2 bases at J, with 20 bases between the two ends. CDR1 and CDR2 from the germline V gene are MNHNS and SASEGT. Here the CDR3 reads CASSPNRSGGTKNIQYF. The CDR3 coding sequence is TGTGCCAGCAGCCCGAATCGATCGGGGGGCACCAAAAACATTCAGTACTTC.

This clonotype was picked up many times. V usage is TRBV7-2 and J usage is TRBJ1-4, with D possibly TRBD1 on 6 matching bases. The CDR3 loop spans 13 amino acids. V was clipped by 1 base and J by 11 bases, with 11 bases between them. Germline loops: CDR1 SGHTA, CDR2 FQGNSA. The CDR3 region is CASSLEEGDKLFF. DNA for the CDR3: TGTGCCAGCAGCTTAGAGGAGGGGGATAAACTGTTTTTT.

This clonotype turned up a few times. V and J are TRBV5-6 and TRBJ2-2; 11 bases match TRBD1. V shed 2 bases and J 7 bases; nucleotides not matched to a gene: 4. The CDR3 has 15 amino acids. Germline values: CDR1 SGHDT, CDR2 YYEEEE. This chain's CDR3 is CASSFGQGAHGELFF. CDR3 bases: TGTGCCAGCAGCTTTGGACAGGGGGCGCACGGGGAGCTGTTTTTT.

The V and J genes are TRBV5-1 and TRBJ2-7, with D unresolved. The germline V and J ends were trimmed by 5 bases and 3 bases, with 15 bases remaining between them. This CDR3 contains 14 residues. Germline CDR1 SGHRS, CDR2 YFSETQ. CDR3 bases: TGCGCCAGCAGGCCCCTTGGCGGTGGCTACGAGCAGTACTTC. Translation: CASRPLGGGYEQYF.

The CDR3 DNA reads as TGTGCCTGGAGTCTTGGATGGGGGCGCACCGGGGAGCTGTTTTTT. Translation gives CAWSLGWGRTGELFF. The chain joins TRBV30 to TRBJ2-2; tentatively, D is TRBD1 (6 bases). Germline loops: CDR1 GTSNPN, CDR2 SVGIG (reference sequence). The V gene lost 2 bases and the J gene lost 4 bases, with 14 bases spanning the gap. The CDR3 has 15 residues.

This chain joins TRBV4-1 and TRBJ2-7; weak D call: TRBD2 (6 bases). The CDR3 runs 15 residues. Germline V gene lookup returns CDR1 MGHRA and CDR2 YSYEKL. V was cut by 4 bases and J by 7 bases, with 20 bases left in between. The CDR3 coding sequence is TGCGCCAGCAGCCCCCCCCGGGGGAGATTGGGAGAGCAGTACTTC. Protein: CASSPPRGRLGEQYF.

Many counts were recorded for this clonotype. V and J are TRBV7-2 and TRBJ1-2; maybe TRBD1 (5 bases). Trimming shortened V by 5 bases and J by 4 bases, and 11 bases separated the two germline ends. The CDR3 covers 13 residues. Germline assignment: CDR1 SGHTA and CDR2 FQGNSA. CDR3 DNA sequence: TGTGCCAGCAGCCCTAGACAGTTCTATGGCTACACCTTC. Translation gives CASSPRQFYGYTF.

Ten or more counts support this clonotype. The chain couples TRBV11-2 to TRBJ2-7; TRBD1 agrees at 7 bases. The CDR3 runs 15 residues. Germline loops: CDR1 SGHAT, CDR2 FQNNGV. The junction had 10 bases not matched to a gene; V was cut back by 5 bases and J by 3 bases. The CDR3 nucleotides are TGTGCCAGCAGCCCCCCTGGACAGGAACACTACGAGCAGTACTTC. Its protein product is CASSPPGQEHYEQYF.

The CDR3 DNA is TGTGCCACCTCCAGGCGCGATACGCAGTATTTT. It specifies CATSRRDTQYF. The chain is built from TRBV15 and TRBJ2-3; D remains unclear. The CDR3 is 11 residues long. Germline CDR1 and CDR2: LNHNV and YYDKDF (reference sequence). The V and J ends lost 8 bases and 6 bases respectively, with 9 bases between them.

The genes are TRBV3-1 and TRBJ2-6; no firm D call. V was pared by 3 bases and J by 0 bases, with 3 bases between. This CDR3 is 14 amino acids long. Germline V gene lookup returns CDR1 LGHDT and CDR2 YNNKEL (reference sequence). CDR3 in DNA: TGTGCCAGCAGCCAGGGCTCTGGGGCCAACGTCCTGACTTTC. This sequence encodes CASSQGSGANVLTF.

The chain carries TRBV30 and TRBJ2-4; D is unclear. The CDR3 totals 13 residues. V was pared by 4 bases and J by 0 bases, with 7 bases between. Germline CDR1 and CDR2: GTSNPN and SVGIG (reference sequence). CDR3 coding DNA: TGTGCCTGGAAAGACGGAGCCAAAAACATTCAGTACTTC. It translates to CAWKDGAKNIQYF. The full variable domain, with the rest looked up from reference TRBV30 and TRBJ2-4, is SQTIHQWPATLVQPVGSPLSLECTVEGTSNPNLYWYRQAAGRGLQLLFYSVGIGQISSEVPQNLSASRPQDRQFILSSKKLLLSDSGFYLCAWKDGAKNIQYFGAGTRLSVL.